This T cell receptor (beta chain) was observed in a study of long-term antiretroviral therapy in people with HIV. Study-wide results and limits: Clonal expansions arising prior to ART prevailed in the repertoire at every time point.

PBMC samples from each donor numbered at least one pre-ART and at least two post-ART. Among participants with HIV, every one received treatment in the United States. Worth noting for this clone: Its antigen is undetermined.

An immunoSEQ assay, version v3.0, was performed at survey level. Repertoires were generated with immunoSEQ multiplex PCR, while TCRdb's copy carries only in-frame clones and drops some. The top ten clones hold about 6% of a sample with 34,000 or so clones, approximately 80% of them seen once. The TCR comes from a man in his late teens or twenties with HIV. The sequences come from unsorted PBMCs, collected 0.6 years after starting antiretroviral therapy.

The CDR3 protein is CASSHRLHNEQFF. The CDR3 coding sequence is TGTGCCAGCAGTCACCGGTTGCACAATGAGCAGTTCTTC. The chain carries TRBV6-5 and TRBJ2-1; D call uncertain. The V and J ends lost 5 bases and 5 bases respectively, with 10 bases between them. Germline lookup yields CDR1 MNHEY and CDR2 SVGAGI. The CDR3 has 13 residues.